The 9 T cell receptor beta chains given below trace back to one sample, sequenced in a study of cytomegalovirus exposure and HLA in healthy donors (dated by TCRdb to 2016 to 2017). The library came from the immunoSEQ multiplex PCR assay. The multiplex PCR relied on a mix of 60 forward primers for TCR Vbeta segments and 13 reverse primers for TCR Jbeta segments. TCRdb re-hosts the immuneACCESS table, in-frame sequences only. Its copies lack some clones; in the studies checked, an unresolved V gene accounts for under half of them, and the cause for the rest is not known. In this sample the table shows about 190,000 clones, roughly 83% of which occur a single time. The top ten clonotypes cover around 1.5% of the sample. Sequencing was performed on PBMCs. The receptors were sampled from a woman aged 45-65 years in good health and CMV-seronegative.

This clone was counted a single time. The V gene is TRBV5-1, the J gene TRBJ2-5, with D tentatively TRBD1 or TRBD2 (5 bases each). The J call may be faulty, since TRBJ2-7 better matches the DNA end. CDR1 is SGHRS, CDR2 YFSETQ, per germline. The CDR3 totals 13 residues. CDR3 region: CASSPLGAYEQYF. The DNA for the CDR3 is TGCGCCAGCAGCCCCCTGGGGGCCTACGAGCAGTACTTC.

V gene TRBV18 combines with J gene TRBJ1-1; 9 nucleotides align to TRBD1. The ends lost 5 bases at V and 5 bases at J; junction bases unmatched: 9. Germline V gene lookup returns CDR1 KGHSH and CDR2 LQKENI. The CDR3 loop spans 15 amino acids. CDR3: CASSAGTGGLTEAFF. The CDR3 DNA follows: TGTGCCAGCTCAGCTGGAACAGGGGGCCTAACTGAAGCTTTCTTT.

The chain links TRBV9 to TRBJ2-7; perhaps TRBD1 as D (6 bases). The germline V gene encodes CDR1 SGDLS and CDR2 YYNGEE. The V and J ends lost 3 bases and 2 bases respectively, with 15 bases between them. CDR3 size: 15 residues. This CDR3 reads CASSEQGMPAYEQYF. CDR3 DNA: TGTGCCAGCAGCGAACAGGGTATGCCGGCCTACGAGCAGTACTTC. The whole variable domain, remainder taken from reference TRBV9 and TRBJ2-7, is DSGVTQTPKHLITATGQRVTLRCSPRSGDLSVYWYQQSLDQGLQFLIQYYNGEERAKGNILERFSAQQFPDLHSELNLSSLELGDSALYFCASSEQGMPAYEQYFGPGTRLTVT.

The rearrangement joins TRBV5-5 to TRBJ1-4; D call uncertain. This CDR3 has 13 residues. The V and J ends lost 2 bases and 8 bases respectively, with 10 bases between them. The germline V gene encodes CDR1 SGHKS and CDR2 YYEKEE (reference sequence). Here the CDR3 DNA reads TGTGCCAGCAGCTTCATCAGAAAGGAAAAACTGTTTTTT. This sequence encodes CASSFIRKEKLFF.

This clone was seen more than once but under ten times. This chain connects TRBV6-5 to TRBJ1-5; 9 nucleotides agree with TRBD1. Trimming removed 4 bases from V and 7 bases from J; junction bases left unmatched: 8. The CDR3 runs 15 residues. The germline CDR1 and CDR2 sequences are MNHEY and SVGAGI. The CDR3 sequence is CASSSPGTGSQPQHF. The CDR3, as DNA: TGTGCCAGCAGTTCACCCGGGACAGGGTCGCAGCCCCAGCATTTT.

CDR3 sequence: CASRGLAGFLGANVLTF. The CDR3 DNA reads TGTGCCAGCAGAGGACTAGCGGGGTTTCTTGGGGCCAACGTCCTGACTTTC. This chain connects TRBV5-5 to TRBJ2-6; 12 bases are shared with TRBD2. Germline values: CDR1 SGHKS, CDR2 YYEKEE (reference sequence). CDR3 length: 17 residues. Trimming cost V 5 bases and J 3 bases; bases outside gene matches: 6.

This sequence joins TRBV7-6 and TRBJ1-4; 7 positions match TRBD1. The junction had 5 bases not matched to a gene; V was cut back by 2 bases and J by 2 bases. CDR1 SGHVS and CDR2 FNYEAQ come from the germline V gene. The CDR3 is made up of 16 amino acids. The CDR3 DNA reads as TGTGCCAGCAGCTTAACTAACAGGGGCACTAATGAAAAACTGTTTTTT. Translation gives CASSLTNRGTNEKLFF.

V gene TRBV29-1 combines with J gene TRBJ1-2, with D maybe TRBD1 (5 bases). Germline loops: CDR1 SQVTM, CDR2 ANQGSEA. The CDR3 contains 13 residues. Trimming shortened V by 6 bases and J by 2 bases, and 13 bases separated the two germline ends. CDR3 sequence reads: CSVGSGGNYGYTF. CDR3 sequence (DNA): TGCAGCGTAGGATCGGGGGGGAACTATGGCTACACCTTC. The full variable domain, in which reference TRBV29-1 and TRBJ1-2 provide the parts outside the CDR3, is SAVISQKPSRDICQRGTSLTIQCQVDSQVTMMFWYRQQPGQSLTLIATANQGSEATYESGFVIDKFPISRPNLTFSTLTVSNMSPEDSSIYLCSVGSGGNYGYTFGSGTRLTVV.

The CDR3 DNA reads as TGTGCCAGCACCAGGGGGGACTCCTACAATGAGCAGTTCTTC. This codes for CASTRGDSYNEQFF. The V call is TRBV7-9, the J call TRBJ2-1; possibly TRBD1 for D (7 bases). From germline, CDR1 is SEHNR and CDR2 FQNEAQ (reference sequence). V lost 7 bases, J lost 0 bases, and 10 bases lay in between. The CDR3 has 14 residues.